The T cell receptor (beta chain) described here comes from a study of cytomegalovirus exposure and HLA in healthy donors. Researchers ran the PCR with 60 Vbeta and 13 Jbeta primers. Using immunoSEQ multiplex PCR, the repertoire was profiled, and TCRdb retains in-frame clones only, with some absent. The data contain under 150,000 clones, over 70% of them seen just once; the ten biggest clones take up under 3.5%. Sample share makes this clone medium-sized. V lost 4 bases, J lost 5 bases, and 5 bases stayed unmatched. This CDR3 contains 15 residues. From germline, CDR1 is MGHRA and CDR2 YSYEKL. V gene TRBV4-1 combines with J gene TRBJ1-5; 10 bases map to TRBD1. The sequence came from a man between 25 and 39 years old in good health and CMV-seronegative. Material: PBMCs. This chain's CDR3 is CASSPPGQGYQPQHF. The CDR3 DNA sequence: TGCGCCAGCAGCCCCCCGGGACAGGGGTATCAGCCCCAGCATTTT.